This T cell receptor (beta chain) stems from a study of CD8+ T cells in alopecia areata. General study points: Scalp repertoires also include resident alphabeta T cells from normal skin. Clonality exceeded that of normal scalp in lesional scalp, most notably in alopecia totalis/universalis. Mice showed TCR sharing more clearly than patients did, possibly owing to HLA.

This clone was recorded a few times. No antigen is known for it. Reverse transcribed after extraction, RNA yielded cDNA as the sequencing template. Generated by immunoSEQ multiplex PCR, the TCRdb table keeps only in-frame clones and is missing some. The sample holds more than 90,000 clones; approximately 58% are singletons and the top ten take around 3%. Material for sequencing was CD4+ T cells sorted from blood. This sequence originates from a human donor in good health.

In DNA, the CDR3 is TGTGCCCTGGCAGGGACGAACACTGAAGCTTTCTTT. Translated: CALAGTNTEAFF. The chain carries TRBV30 and TRBJ1-1; D is possibly TRBD1 (5 bases). The CDR3 contains 12 residues. Germline loops: CDR1 GTSNPN, CDR2 SVGIG (reference sequence). V gave up 8 bases and J gave up 1 base, with 11 bases separating them.